These 23 T cell receptor beta chains were sequenced from one sample in a study of T cell responses to AZD1222 COVID-19 vaccine. Clones were read by immunoSEQ multiplex PCR, and TCRdb kept only the in-frame ones, dropping some. Altogether 82,000 or so clones are present, more than 90% being singletons, with the ten largest covering about 5.2%. The source was peripheral blood, collected on day 0 of AZD1222 vaccination. The receptors stem from an adult in good health.

V is TRBV11-3 and J is TRBJ2-5, with D hard to call. V was shortened by 0 bases and J by 5 bases, with 4 bases between the two germline ends. Germline V lookup: CDR1 SGHNT, CDR2 YENEEA. The CDR3 runs to 12 residues. The CDR3 loop reads CASSLDSETQYF. CDR3 DNA sequence: TGTGCCAGCAGCTTAGATTCGGAGACCCAGTACTTC. Combining the CDR3 with reference TRBV11-3 and TRBJ2-5 gives the whole variable domain EAGVVQSPRYKIIEKKQPVAFWCNPISGHNTLYWYLQNLGQGPELLIRYENEEAVDDSQLPKDRFSAERLKGVDSTLKIQPAELGDSAVYLCASSLDSETQYFGPGTRLLVL.

This CDR3 is CASSITTGGSYEQYF. CDR3 DNA: TGTGCCAGTAGTATAACGACAGGTGGCTCCTACGAGCAGTACTTC. This chain joins TRBV19 and TRBJ2-7; tentatively, D is TRBD1 (6 bases). V was trimmed by 2 bases and J by 0 bases, leaving 11 bases between them. The CDR3 covers 15 residues. Germline CDR1 reads LNHDA; CDR2 reads SQIVND (reference sequence).

CDR3 in amino acids: CASHAGGPEQYF. The CDR3 nucleotides are TGTGCCAGCCACGCCGGGGGGCCCGAGCAGTACTTC. The V gene is TRBV28, the J gene TRBJ2-7; tentatively, D is TRBD2 (7 bases). V was pared by 8 bases and J by 6 bases, with 14 bases between. CDR1 and CDR2 from the germline V gene are MDHEN and SYDVKM. This CDR3 is 12 amino acids long.

V gene TRBV19 combines with J gene TRBJ1-1, with a tentative D call TRBD1 (5 bases). V was pared by 7 bases and J by 2 bases, with 20 bases between. The germline V gene encodes CDR1 LNHDA and CDR2 SQIVND (reference sequence). This CDR3 contains 16 residues. The CDR3 reads CASTPRLGQGNTEAFF. DNA of the CDR3: TGTGCCAGTACCCCCCGGTTGGGGCAGGGTAACACTGAAGCTTTCTTT.

This clone was seen once. The V gene is TRBV2, the J gene TRBJ2-1; 8 positions agree with TRBD1. The CDR3 length is 15 residues. Germline V gene sequence: CDR1 SNHLY, CDR2 FYNNEI. The V and J ends lost 2 bases and 1 base, in that order; junction bases with no gene match: 1. The CDR3 protein is CASSENRGSYNEQFF. The CDR3 coding sequence is TGTGCCAGCAGTGAAAACAGGGGGTCCTACAATGAGCAGTTCTTC. The full variable domain, rest sourced from reference TRBV2 and TRBJ2-1, is EPEVTQTPSHQVTQMGQEVILRCVPISNHLYFYWYRQILGQKVEFLVSFYNNEISEKSEIFDDQFSVERPDGSNFTLKIRSTKLEDSAMYFCASSENRGSYNEQFFGPGTRLTVL.

This rearrangement joins TRBV28 to TRBJ1-5; TRBD1 might be the D (5 bases). The length of the CDR3 is 17 residues. The V gene's germline CDR1 is MDHEN and CDR2 SYDVKM. V was trimmed by 7 bases and J by 0 bases, leaving 19 bases between them. The CDR3 region has the DNA TGTGCCAGCACTAGCGGGCAGGGTGCTAATAGCAATCAGCCCCAGCATTTT. Its translation: CASTSGQGANSNQPQHF.

The gene calls are TRBV7-8 and TRBJ1-6; D is ambiguous. V shed 7 bases and J shed 7 bases, with 20 bases lying between them. CDR3 size: 16 residues. Germline CDR1 and CDR2: SGHVS and FQNEAQ. The CDR3 spells CASTRAPGGGNSPLHF. CDR3 DNA sequence: TGTGCCAGCACCCGAGCCCCCGGAGGCGGGAATTCACCCCTCCACTTT.

The rearrangement joins TRBV13 to TRBJ1-2; D is undetermined. The CDR3 totals 14 residues. CDR1 is PRHDT, CDR2 FYEKMQ, per germline (reference sequence). Trimming stripped 7 bases from V and 4 bases from J, with 16 bases between. CDR3 sequence reads: CASTSPSVGYGYTF. CDR3 nucleotide sequence: TGTGCCAGCACCTCTCCGAGTGTCGGCTATGGCTACACCTTC.

This rearrangement joins TRBV10-2 to TRBJ1-2, with D unresolved. V lost 3 bases and J 4 bases, leaving 6 bases between the germline ends. Looked up from germline, CDR1 is WSHSY and CDR2 is SAAADI. The CDR3 is 12 residues long. The CDR3: CASSDGAYGYTF. In nucleotides, the CDR3 is TGCGCCAGCAGTGACGGAGCCTATGGCTACACCTTC.

The rearrangement joins TRBV4-3 to TRBJ1-5; a possible D gene is TRBD1 (6 bases). Deletions cut 2 bases from V and 0 bases from J, with 8 bases between. The CDR3 length is 15 residues. Germline V gene data show CDR1 as LGHNA and CDR2 as YSLEER. As DNA, the CDR3 is TGCGCCAGCAGCCAACTGACAGGTAGCAATCAGCCCCAGCATTTT. This gives the protein CASSQLTGSNQPQHF.

V and J are TRBV6-5 and TRBJ2-1, with 8 bases aligning to TRBD1. V dropped 7 bases and J dropped 7; count of bases not matched to a gene: 6. This CDR3 contains 13 residues. Germline assignment: CDR1 MNHEY and CDR2 SVGAGI. CDR3 nucleotide sequence: TGTGCCAGCAAAAGACAGGGGCCGAATGAGCAGTTCTTC. Amino acids: CASKRQGPNEQFF.

This chain uses TRBV5-4 with TRBJ2-1; D possibly matches TRBD1 or TRBD2 (6 bases each). Trimming took 4 bases from V and 0 from J, leaving 11 bases between them. The germline V gene has CDR1 SGHNT and CDR2 YYREEE (reference sequence). CDR3 length: 15 residues. CDR3 region: CASSRGESSYNEQFF. CDR3 DNA sequence: TGTGCCAGCAGCAGGGGGGAGAGCTCCTACAATGAGCAGTTCTTC.

V is TRBV6-2 or TRBV6-3 and J is TRBJ1-6, with 8 nucleotides matching TRBD1. Germline V gene sequence: CDR1 MNHEY, CDR2 SVGEGT. There are 19 residues in the CDR3. Trimming took 2 bases from V and 0 from J; bases not matched to a gene: 9. The CDR3 DNA reads as TGTGCCAGCAGTTACAATCCGACAGGGGAGAACTCCTATAATTCACCCCTCCACTTT. Encoded protein: CASSYNPTGENSYNSPLHF.

This sequence joins TRBV12-3 or TRBV12-4 and TRBJ1-2; 7 bases line up with TRBD1. V shed 5 bases, J shed 4 bases, and the junction held 4 bases outside the gene matches. The CDR3 consists of 13 residues. The CDR3 loop is CASSEDRAYGYTF. The CDR3 nucleotides read TGTGCCAGCAGTGAAGACAGGGCCTATGGCTACACCTTC.

The chain employs TRBV28 and TRBJ1-6; D call uncertain. CDR3 length: 14 residues. Per the germline V gene, CDR1 is MDHEN and CDR2 is SYDVKM. V was pared by 6 bases and J by 7 bases, with 13 bases between. CDR3 sequence reads: CASRESVGNSPLHF. For the CDR3, the DNA is TGTGCCAGCAGGGAGTCCGTAGGAAATTCACCCCTCCACTTT.

The CDR3 DNA follows: TGTGCCACCAGCAGAGCTCGGGATACGCAGTATTTT. The encoded protein is CATSRARDTQYF. The chain carries TRBV15 and TRBJ2-3, with D unclear. The CDR3 runs to 12 residues. Trimming took off 1 base at V and 6 bases at J, with 5 bases between the two ends. CDR1 is LNHNV, CDR2 YYDKDF, per germline (reference sequence).

This rearrangement joins TRBV4-2 to TRBJ1-1; D not resolved. V shed 0 bases and J shed 5 bases, with 4 bases lying between them. CDR1 LGHNA and CDR2 YNFKEQ come from the germline V gene. The CDR3 extends over 12 amino acids. The CDR3 region is CASSQDGTEAFF. For the CDR3, the DNA is TGTGCCAGCAGCCAAGATGGGACTGAAGCTTTCTTT.

The chain recombines TRBV15 with TRBJ2-1, with 7 bases aligning to TRBD2. The germline CDR1 and CDR2 sequences are LNHNV and YYDKDF (reference sequence). The V segment lost 4 bases and the J segment 4 bases; nucleotides outside the gene matches: 7. CDR3 length: 15 residues. CDR3 protein: CATSKAGSLYNEQFF. The DNA of the CDR3 is TGTGCCACCAGCAAAGCGGGGTCTTTATACAATGAGCAGTTCTTC.

The CDR3 DNA follows: TGTGCCAGCAGGAGAAGACCCGGGACAGGGAACACCGGGGAGCTGTTTTTT. It is translated as CASRRRPGTGNTGELFF. The J gene is TRBJ2-2, the V gene TRBV6-4, with 8 nucleotides matching TRBD1. Unmatched junction bases numbered 10, after V lost 6 bases and J lost 1 base. Germline V gives CDR1 MRHNA, CDR2 SNTAGT. The CDR3 length is 17 residues.

This chain connects TRBV19 to TRBJ2-1; 15 bases map to TRBD2. CDR1 is LNHDA, CDR2 SQIVND, per germline (reference sequence). The CDR3 runs to 16 residues. The trim removed 5 bases at V and 6 bases at J, leaving 5 bases unmatched. CDR3 in amino acids: CASSLRTSGGANEQFF. The CDR3 bases are TGTGCCAGTAGTCTCCGGACTAGCGGGGGGGCCAATGAGCAGTTCTTC.

The chain combines TRBV27 with TRBJ1-6; 9 nucleotides align to TRBD1. V gave up 8 bases and J gave up 7 bases; unmatched junction bases: 9. Per the germline V gene, CDR1 is MNHEY and CDR2 is SMNVEV (reference sequence). The CDR3 contains 15 residues. CDR3 DNA: TGTGCCAGCCGCCCTCCGGGACAGGGAAATTCACCCCTCCACTTT. This encodes CASRPPGQGNSPLHF.

The rearrangement links TRBV9 to TRBJ2-2, with D possibly TRBD1 on 6 matching bases. The CDR3 runs to 13 residues. V lost 5 bases to trimming and J lost 7 bases, with 12 bases between them. Per the germline V gene, CDR1 is SGDLS and CDR2 is YYNGEE. CDR3 amino acids: CASRMGHFGELFF. The CDR3 nucleotides read TGTGCCAGCAGGATGGGACATTTCGGGGAGCTGTTTTTT.

Judged by abundance, this clone is medium-sized (0.01 to 0.1%). The rearrangement joins TRBV19 to TRBJ2-5, with a possible D match to TRBD2 (6 bases). Germline loops: CDR1 LNHDA, CDR2 SQIVND (reference sequence). The CDR3 consists of 16 residues. The V end was cut by 6 bases, the J end by 5 bases, with 22 bases between. CDR3 DNA: TGTGCCAGTAGACCCGATCACGGGGGTGTAGGGGAGACCCAGTACTTC. Translated, it gives CASRPDHGGVGETQYF.